What follows describes a single T cell receptor beta chain. This specimen includes other DNA sequences encoding the same CDR3. The data were obtained in a study of shared clonotypes between healthy human individuals. The data were produced by immunoSEQ multiplex PCR, yet TCRdb's version contains in-frame clones alone and is incomplete. The table has more than 550,000 clones, about nine tenths seen once; the top ten hold roughly 36%. From germline, CDR1 is SGDLS and CDR2 YYNGEE. The CDR3 runs to 14 residues. V lost 0 bases, J lost 3 bases, and 2 bases stayed unmatched. The chain has TRBV9 and TRBJ2-7; 8 bases fit TRBD2. The specimen sequenced was memory CD8+ T cells from PBMCs. The sample's subset: CD45RO+ cells pooled with CCR7-negative TemRA cells. The receptor comes from a man aged 18 to 30 in good health. Some clones in this sample may be carry-over from other donors' samples. The CDR3 here is CASSVAGGGYEQYF. As DNA, the CDR3 is TGTGCCAGCAGCGTAGCGGGAGGGGGCTACGAGCAGTACTTC.